Presented here are 9 T cell receptor beta chains from one specimen sequenced in a study of blood T cells in healthy people across ages. It was with a sample-barcoded 5' primer and a J-beta primer mix that a second PCR of roughly 7 to 12 cycles was run. Each CDR3 protein gets one entry after TCRdb re-called the 5' RACE reads with MiXCR. The table shows 550,000 to 750,000 distinct CDR3 sequences, with over 20% occurring only once. Sequenced input: blood. The receptors were sampled from a man aged 70 or older in good health.

The chain joins TRBV20-1 to TRBJ2-4; 8 bases line up with TRBD1. The CDR3 has 15 amino acids. J gave up 5 bases and V 0 bases, and 6 bases lay outside the gene matches. Germline values: CDR1 DFQATT, CDR2 SNEGSKA (reference sequence). The CDR3 nucleotides are TGCAGTGCTAGAGATCCAGGACAGGGTGAAAACATTCAGTACTTC. Protein sequence: CSARDPGQGENIQYF.

This clonotype was seen a handful of times. V usage is TRBV5-1 and J usage is TRBJ2-7, with 8 positions matching TRBD1. This CDR3 has 15 amino acids. Trimming at V came to 0 bases and at J to 3 bases, leaving 5 bases not matched to a gene. Looked up from germline, CDR1 is SGHRS and CDR2 is YFSETQ. Written as DNA, the CDR3 is TGCGCCAGCAGCTTGGGACAAACAGGGGGCTACGAGCAGTACTTC. It translates to CASSLGQTGGYEQYF.

V and J are TRBV11-2 and TRBJ2-1; D call uncertain. Germline CDR1 SGHAT, CDR2 FQNNGV. The V gene lost 9 bases and the J gene lost 6 bases, with 6 bases spanning the gap. The CDR3 length is 10 residues. Here the CDR3 DNA reads TGTGCCAGAGGCGGCAATGAGCAGTTCTTC. Translated, it gives CARGGNEQFF.

This clonotype was counted a few times. The rearrangement joins TRBV6-1 to TRBJ1-2, with a tentative D call TRBD1 (5 bases). From germline, CDR1 is MNHNS and CDR2 SASEGT. CDR3 length: 14 amino acids. Trimming pared 8 bases from V and 2 bases from J, leaving 15 bases between. The CDR3 is CASVSGGLNYGYTF. The CDR3 coding sequence is TGTGCCAGCGTCTCGGGGGGGTTGAACTATGGCTACACCTTC.

The chain joins TRBV9 to TRBJ2-1; 9 bases agree with TRBD1. The CDR3 runs 15 residues. CDR1 and CDR2 (germline): SGDLS, YYNGEE. V shed 0 bases, J shed 5 bases, and the junction held 3 bases outside the gene matches. This CDR3 is CASSVEGQGHNEQFF. The CDR3, as DNA: TGTGCCAGCAGCGTAGAGGGACAGGGACACAATGAGCAGTTCTTC.

This clonotype turned up a few times. In DNA form, the CDR3 reads TGTGCCAGCAGCCGTGGGACGGGGGACAGGGAGCAGTTCTTC. Protein: CASSRGTGDREQFF. The rearrangement uses TRBV14 and TRBJ2-5; 8 nucleotides agree with TRBD1. The better agreement between TRBJ2-1 and the DNA end casts doubt on the J call. Per the germline V gene, CDR1 is SGHDN and CDR2 is FVKESK. The CDR3 extends over 14 amino acids.

This clonotype has just a few counts. V is TRBV5-5 and J is TRBJ2-1; 11 nucleotides align to TRBD1. The germline CDR1 and CDR2 sequences are SGHKS and YYEKEE (reference sequence). V trimming: 4 bases; J trimming: 12 bases; junction bases outside the gene matches: 6. CDR3 size: 13 residues. CDR3 sequence: CASSRGQGELQFF. The CDR3 DNA follows: TGTGCCAGCAGCAGGGGACAGGGGGAACTGCAGTTCTTC. The whole variable domain, remainder taken from reference TRBV5-5 and TRBJ2-1, is DAGVTQSPTHLIKTRGQQVTLRCSPISGHKSVSWYQQVLGQGPQFIFQYYEKEERGRGNFPDRFSARQFPNYSSELNVNALLLGDSALYLCASSRGQGELQFFGPGTRLTVL.

This chain connects TRBV20-1 to TRBJ1-2, with D unresolved. CDR1 is DFQATT, CDR2 SNEGSKA, per germline (reference sequence). The CDR3 covers 14 residues. The V and J ends lost 0 bases and 4 bases respectively, with 12 bases between them. The CDR3 sequence is CSARDPGPGYGYTF. The CDR3 DNA reads as TGCAGTGCTAGAGACCCTGGACCTGGCTATGGCTACACCTTC.

The chain employs TRBV5-1 and TRBJ2-3; D gene unclear. CDR3 length equals 14 residues. Trimming removed 6 bases at V and 6 bases at J, with 17 bases between. In germline, CDR1 is SGHRS, CDR2 YFSETQ. The CDR3 sequence is CASTLGGSRDTQYF. CDR3 coding DNA: TGCGCCAGCACCCTCGGTGGTAGCCGCGATACGCAGTATTTT. Combining the CDR3 with reference TRBV5-1 and TRBJ2-3 gives the whole variable domain KAGVTQTPRYLIKTRGQQVTLSCSPISGHRSVSWYQQTPGQGLQFLFEYFSETQRNKGNFPGRFSGRQFSNSRSEMNVSTLELGDSALYLCASTLGGSRDTQYFGPGTRLTVL.